Listed below are T cell receptor beta chains from one sample, sequenced in a study of T cell responses to AZD1222 COVID-19 vaccine. TCRdb's copy holds only in-frame clones and misses some; the assay was immunoSEQ multiplex PCR. There are roughly 140,000 clones in the sample; around 90% occur only once, and about 1.9% lies in the top ten. This specimen was peripheral blood, taken 28 days after the second AZD1222 dose. Every receptor here comes from an adult who received the AZD1222 COVID-19 vaccine. Both conserved end residues are trimmed from each CDR3. Each record gives: V gene, J gene, CDR3 protein.

v_call: TRBV7-3
j_call: TRBJ2-1
cdr3_aa: ASSFSPGFGNEQF

v_call: TRBV25-1
j_call: TRBJ1-1
cdr3_aa: ASQGQGLDTEAF

v_call: TRBV6-5
j_call: TRBJ1-1
cdr3_aa: ASRRDKNTEAF

v_call: TRBV6-1
j_call: TRBJ1-1
cdr3_aa: ASSEGGENTEAF

v_call: TRBV6-1
j_call: TRBJ1-1
cdr3_aa: ASSDQGGTEAF

v_call: TRBV16
j_call: TRBJ2-7
cdr3_aa: ASSPPTGGSYEQY

v_call: TRBV5-1
j_call: TRBJ2-2
cdr3_aa: ASSLVVGELF

v_call: TRBV7-8
j_call: TRBJ2-3
cdr3_aa: ASSLSLPGSTDTQY

v_call: TRBV6-6
j_call: TRBJ1-3
cdr3_aa: ASSYLGPLAGNTIY

v_call: TRBV7-2
j_call: TRBJ1-3
cdr3_aa: ASSLWGTGNTIY

v_call: TRBV7-8
j_call: TRBJ2-3
cdr3_aa: ASSLVIGGFTDTQY

v_call: TRBV5-6
j_call: TRBJ1-5
cdr3_aa: ASSVTGGEYQPQH

v_call: TRBV11-2
j_call: TRBJ2-7
cdr3_aa: ASSFGPDLDQQY

v_call: TRBV19
j_call: TRBJ1-2
cdr3_aa: ASSIGVGGQSGYGYT

v_call: TRBV7-9
j_call: TRBJ1-2
cdr3_aa: ASSLKEKGYT

v_call: TRBV5-6
j_call: TRBJ2-1
cdr3_aa: ASSLPTGAYEQF

v_call: TRBV19
j_call: TRBJ1-2
cdr3_aa: ASSTSGGLRAGYT

v_call: TRBV7-9
j_call: TRBJ2-7
cdr3_aa: ASSETEISYEQY

v_call: TRBV19
j_call: TRBJ2-7
cdr3_aa: ASSISPTSSYEQY

v_call: TRBV14
j_call: TRBJ2-1
cdr3_aa: ASSQMGAGSSYNEQF

v_call: TRBV29-1
j_call: TRBJ1-2
cdr3_aa: SVGGGAVGYT

v_call: TRBV19
j_call: TRBJ1-5
cdr3_aa: ASMGSGESNQPQH

v_call: TRBV13
j_call: TRBJ1-2
cdr3_aa: ASSAPGQGARGYT

v_call: TRBV7-9
j_call: TRBJ2-3
cdr3_aa: ASSAPERGTDTQY

v_call: TRBV12-5
j_call: TRBJ2-7
cdr3_aa: ASGLIGREQY

v_call: TRBV7-9
j_call: TRBJ2-1
cdr3_aa: ASSLTTSSYNEQF

v_call: TRBV5-1
j_call: TRBJ1-1
cdr3_aa: ASSLLTANTEAF

v_call: TRBV6-1
j_call: TRBJ2-1
cdr3_aa: ASSDWAGAYNEQF

v_call: TRBV6-5
j_call: TRBJ2-1
cdr3_aa: ASSYSRDNEQF

v_call: TRBV9
j_call: TRBJ2-5
cdr3_aa: ASSLDRQGETQY

v_call: TRBV5-1
j_call: TRBJ2-1
cdr3_aa: ASSLAVGTGSGYNEQF

v_call: TRBV6-5
j_call: TRBJ1-2
cdr3_aa: ASRPGGSYGYT

v_call: TRBV5-1
j_call: TRBJ1-2
cdr3_aa: ASSSNTGGYGYT

v_call: TRBV5-1
j_call: TRBJ2-1
cdr3_aa: ASSLGGGSYNEQF

v_call: TRBV5-6
j_call: TRBJ2-5
cdr3_aa: ASSSRGLAGAETQY

v_call: TRBV14
j_call: TRBJ1-1
cdr3_aa: ASSHGKNTEAF

v_call: TRBV7-2
j_call: TRBJ2-7
cdr3_aa: ASSLVGQYEQY

v_call: TRBV30
j_call: TRBJ2-1
cdr3_aa: AWCRLAESYNEQF

v_call: TRBV2
j_call: TRBJ2-2
cdr3_aa: ASSGDVSGTGELF

v_call: TRBV5-1
j_call: TRBJ2-1
cdr3_aa: ASSLIDNEQF

v_call: TRBV30
j_call: TRBJ2-1
cdr3_aa: AWTLQAGRVEQF

v_call: TRBV11-2
j_call: TRBJ1-2
cdr3_aa: ASSFTNPTGSYGYT

v_call: TRBV7-3
j_call: TRBJ1-1
cdr3_aa: ASSLQGVENTEAF

v_call: TRBV27
j_call: TRBJ1-1
cdr3_aa: ASRFWGMNTEAF

v_call: TRBV29-1
j_call: TRBJ1-2
cdr3_aa: SVEGREAVYGYT

v_call: TRBV10-2
j_call: TRBJ1-1
cdr3_aa: ASRGHMNTEAF

v_call: TRBV6-6
j_call: TRBJ1-1
cdr3_aa: ASSRLQYRVWSTEAF